In its sample, the clone carrying this TCR beta chain was seen many times. What it recognizes is unknown. The data originate from a study of T cells in Graves' hyperthyroidism and ophthalmopathy. General study points: Within blood appeared most thyroid clonotypes that had expanded above 0.001.

RNA transcripts were the template for amplifying TCR beta CDR3 regions. Initially, a first-round RT-PCR of the TCR CDR3 employed the HTBI primer set. TCRdb fed the multiplex PCR reads into MiXCR, producing one record per CDR3 protein. The table lists hundreds of thousands of distinct CDR3 sequences, 30% to 40% of them singletons. If no ophthalmopathy progression occurred within 18 months, Graves' hyperthyroidism was stable. Criteria for exclusion of patients were uncontrolled infection, other autoimmune disease, pregnancy or lactation. Germline CDR1 is DFQATT and CDR2 is SNEGSKA (reference sequence). This CDR3 spans 15 amino acids. V shed 1 base and J shed 4 bases, with 16 bases lying between them.

The TCR comes from a woman in her forties with Graves' hyperthyroidism. Sequencing was carried out using blood. This chain joins TRBV20-1 and TRBJ2-5; no reliable D call. CDR3 in DNA: TGCAGTGCTAGAGCCGGGCTAACTAACCGAGAGACCCAGTACTTC. Translated: CSARAGLTNRETQYF.